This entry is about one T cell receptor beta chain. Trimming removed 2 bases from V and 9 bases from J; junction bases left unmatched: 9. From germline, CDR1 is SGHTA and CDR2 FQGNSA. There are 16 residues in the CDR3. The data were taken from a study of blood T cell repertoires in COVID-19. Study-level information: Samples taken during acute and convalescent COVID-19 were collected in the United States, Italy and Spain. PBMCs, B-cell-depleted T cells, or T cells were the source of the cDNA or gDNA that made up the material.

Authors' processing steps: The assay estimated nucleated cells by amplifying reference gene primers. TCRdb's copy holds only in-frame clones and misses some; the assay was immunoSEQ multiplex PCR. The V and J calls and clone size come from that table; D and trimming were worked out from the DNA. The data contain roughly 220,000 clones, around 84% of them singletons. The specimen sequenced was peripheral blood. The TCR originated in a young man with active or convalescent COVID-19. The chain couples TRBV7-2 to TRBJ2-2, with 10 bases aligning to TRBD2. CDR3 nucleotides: TGTGCCAGCAGCTTAAGTCTAGCGGGGGAGGTACGGGAGCTGTTTTTT. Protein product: CASSLSLAGEVRELFF.